The sequence of this T cell receptor beta chain was determined in a study of OX40 agonist ivuxolimab in advanced cancers. Looked up from germline, CDR1 is GTSNPN and CDR2 is SVGIG (reference sequence). Trimming shortened V by 4 bases and J by 2 bases, and 6 bases separated the two germline ends. The CDR3 covers 12 residues. Clones were read by immunoSEQ multiplex PCR, and TCRdb kept only the in-frame ones, dropping some. The sample has tens of thousands of clones, 85% to 90% seen once. The chain combines TRBV30 with TRBJ1-3, with D unclear. This receptor was obtained from an adult with an advanced solid tumor such as melanoma, head and neck, liver or kidney cancer. Sequencing was performed on CD4+ or CD8+ T cells sorted from blood, taken in a trial of the OX40 agonist ivuxolimab. Here the CDR3 DNA reads TGTGCCTGGAAAAAGGCTGGAAACACCATATATTTT. It is translated as CAWKKAGNTIYF.